One and the same sample provided the 5 T cell receptor beta chains below, sequenced in a study of shared clonotypes between healthy human individuals. The assay was immunoSEQ multiplex PCR, and TCRdb's table has in-frame clones only and misses some. The repertoire holds roughly 2.2 million clones, with approximately 90% as singletons. The sequenced material came from naive CD4+ T cells from PBMCs. The subset here: CD45RA+ positively selected. These receptors were obtained from a man in his late teens or twenties in good health. Some clones in this sample may be carry-over from other donors' samples.

This chain connects TRBV30 to TRBJ2-7, with D uncertain. The germline gives CDR1 GTSNPN, CDR2 SVGIG (reference sequence). The CDR3 sequence is 10 residues long. The V end lost 3 bases, the J end lost 4 bases, and 4 bases lay between the germline ends. CDR3 DNA sequence: TGTGCCTGGAGATCTTACGAGCAGTACTTC. It specifies CAWRSYEQYF.

The chain uses TRBV7-9 and TRBJ2-1; the D gene is possibly TRBD1 (6 bases). The CDR3 runs 16 residues. The germline V gene encodes CDR1 SEHNR and CDR2 FQNEAQ (reference sequence). V shed 3 bases and J shed 4 bases, with 16 bases lying between them. The CDR3 bases are TGTGCCAGCAGCTTCACTACAGGGAAAAGTTACAATGAGCAGTTCTTC. It translates to CASSFTTGKSYNEQFF. Using reference TRBV7-9 and TRBJ2-1 for the parts outside the CDR3, the full variable domain is DTGVSQNPRHKITKRGQNVTFRCDPISEHNRLYWYRQTLGQGPEFLTYFQNEAQLEKSRLLSDRFSAERPKGSFSTLEIQRTEQGDSAMYLCASSFTTGKSYNEQFFGPGTRLTVL.

J is TRBJ1-5 and V is TRBV6-5; 7 bases match TRBD1. The ends lost 6 bases at V and 1 base at J; junction bases unmatched: 3. From germline, CDR1 is MNHEY and CDR2 SVGAGI. This CDR3 contains 14 residues. The CDR3 spells CASSKDRSNQPQHF. The CDR3 DNA follows: TGTGCCAGCAGCAAGGACAGGAGCAATCAGCCCCAGCATTTT.

This clone came up a few times. V and J are TRBV7-9 and TRBJ2-7; 10 nucleotides match TRBD1. Trimming removed 5 bases from V and 7 bases from J; junction bases left unmatched: 14. Germline CDR1 is SEHNR and CDR2 is FQNEAQ (reference sequence). The CDR3 spans 16 residues. The CDR3 sequence: CASSLFLTGGMGEQYF. In DNA form, the CDR3 reads TGTGCCAGCAGCCTTTTTCTGACAGGGGGCATGGGGGAGCAGTACTTC.

The chain links TRBV4-3 to TRBJ2-5, with TRBD2 matching 13 bases. Trimming took 1 base from V and 4 from J; bases not matched to a gene: 3. This CDR3 contains 16 residues. CDR1 is LGHNA and CDR2 is YSLEER in the germline V gene. The DNA for the CDR3 is TGCGCCAGCAGCCAAGGACTAGCGGGAGGCTCAGAGACCCAGTACTTC. Protein: CASSQGLAGGSETQYF.